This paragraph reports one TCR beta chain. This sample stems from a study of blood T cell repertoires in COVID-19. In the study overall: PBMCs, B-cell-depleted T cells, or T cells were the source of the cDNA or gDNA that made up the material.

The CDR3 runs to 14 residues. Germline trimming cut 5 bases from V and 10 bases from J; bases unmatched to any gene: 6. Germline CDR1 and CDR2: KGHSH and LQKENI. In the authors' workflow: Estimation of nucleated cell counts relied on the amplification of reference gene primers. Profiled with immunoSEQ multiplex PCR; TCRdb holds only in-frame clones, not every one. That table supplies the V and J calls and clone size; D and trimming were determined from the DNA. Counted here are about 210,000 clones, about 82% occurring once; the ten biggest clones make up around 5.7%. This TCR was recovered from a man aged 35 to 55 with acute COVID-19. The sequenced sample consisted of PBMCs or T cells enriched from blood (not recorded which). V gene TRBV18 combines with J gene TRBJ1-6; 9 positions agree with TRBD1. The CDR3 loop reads CASSADRGQSPLHF. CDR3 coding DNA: TGTGCCAGCTCAGCGGACAGGGGACAATCACCCCTCCACTTT.